These 4 T cell receptor beta chains were all obtained from the same sample, sequenced in a study of T cells expressing NK-cell markers. TCRdb reprocessed the 5' RACE reads, keeping one entry per CDR3 protein, no DNA. The sample has 400,000 to 500,000 distinct CDR3 sequences, and its top ten clones hold 7.3%. Sequenced: blood T cells: a sorted CD56 or NKG2C T cell subset, CD4+ or CD8+ T cells, or bulk PBMC T cells (not recorded which). These receptors were taken from a woman between 18 and 75 years old in good health.

The chain combines TRBV20-1 with TRBJ1-2; TCRdb indicates TRBD1, and absent DNA this call remains unverified. The CDR3 spans 15 residues. Germline loops: CDR1 DFQATT, CDR2 SNEGSKA (reference sequence). CDR3 sequence: CSAQRSQGAHYGYTF.

The CDR3 is CSATSSGSIQETQYF. The chain combines TRBV20-1 with TRBJ2-5; TCRdb's D gene call, TRBD2, goes unchecked for lack of DNA. The germline V gene has CDR1 DFQATT and CDR2 SNEGSKA (reference sequence). This CDR3 region has 15 residues.

This rearrangement joins TRBV2 to TRBJ2-1; TCRdb's assignment of TRBD1 cannot be checked, as there is no DNA. Germline V gene lookup returns CDR1 SNHLY and CDR2 FYNNEI. This CDR3 comprises 16 residues. CDR3 residues: CASREDSGRSYNEQFF.

This rearrangement joins TRBV29-1 to TRBJ2-3; with no DNA, the TCRdb D assignment of TRBD2 cannot be verified. This CDR3 comprises 11 residues. Looked up from germline, CDR1 is SQVTM and CDR2 is ANQGSEA. The CDR3 is CSVVGGDTQYF.